A single sample is the source of the 17 T cell receptor beta chains below, sequenced in a study of CD8 T cell repertoires and HIV-1 epitope variants. Clones were sequenced by immunoSEQ multiplex PCR, and TCRdb holds only the in-frame ones, with some missing. Here the sample spans 5,000 to 7,500 clones, about 59% being singletons. Their antigen targets remain unknown. Material: cultured CD8+ T cells derived from PBMCs. The receptors derive from a male donor with HIV.

In this sample, this clone turned up once. This chain links TRBV6-5 with TRBJ2-5; D might be TRBD2 (6 bases). The end of the DNA fits TRBJ2-7 better, so the J call may be wrong. This CDR3 has 16 amino acids. Germline V gene data show CDR1 as MNHEY and CDR2 as SVGAGI. The CDR3 loop reads CASSYTAGSVENEQYF. The CDR3 DNA is TGTGCCAGCAGTTACACAGCCGGGAGCGTAGAAAACGAGCAGTACTTC.

This chain joins TRBV5-6 and TRBJ1-1; perhaps TRBD1 as D (6 bases). With 4 bases removed from V and 2 bases from J, the gap between germline ends came to 9 bases. Per the germline V gene, CDR1 is SGHDT and CDR2 is YYEEEE. The length of the CDR3 is 13 residues. The CDR3, as DNA: TGTGCCAGCAGCCTGGACAGTAACACTGAAGCTTTCTTT. Its protein product is CASSLDSNTEAFF.

The chain employs TRBV9 and TRBJ2-5, with 13 bases that match TRBD2. V was clipped by 4 bases and J by 7 bases; unmatched bases: 7. The CDR3 is 15 residues long. The germline CDR1 and CDR2 sequences are SGDLS and YYNGEE. CDR3 amino acids: CASSPGLAGDGTQYF. Written as DNA, the CDR3 is TGTGCCAGCAGCCCAGGACTAGCGGGGGATGGGACCCAGTACTTC.

This clone was seen only a few times. The CDR3 DNA sequence: TGTGCCAGTAGTGATGACAGGGACGATCAGCCCCAGCATTTT. It specifies CASSDDRDDQPQHF. The V call is TRBV19, the J call TRBJ1-5, with 7 bases lining up with TRBD1. V lost 5 bases to trimming and J lost 5 bases; unmatched junction nucleotides: 6. Germline lookup yields CDR1 LNHDA and CDR2 SQIVND (reference sequence). There are 14 residues in the CDR3.

This clone was counted once. This chain connects TRBV7-2 to TRBJ2-5; 7 nucleotides agree with TRBD1. The J call may be incorrect, as the DNA end agrees better with TRBJ2-7. CDR3 size: 13 residues. Germline loops: CDR1 SGHTA, CDR2 FQGNSA. The CDR3 DNA follows: TGTGCCAGCAGCTCGGGACAGCACTACGAGCAGTACTTC. The encoded protein is CASSSGQHYEQYF.

The V gene is TRBV2, the J gene TRBJ2-1; D is ambiguous. V was clipped by 7 bases and J by 7 bases, with 23 bases between them. Germline V gene data show CDR1 as SNHLY and CDR2 as FYNNEI. This CDR3 is built from 16 residues. In nucleotides, the CDR3 is TGTGCCAGCAAGGTTAGCCTTGTCGACGGGTGGAATGAGCAGTTCTTC. This sequence encodes CASKVSLVDGWNEQFF.

This clone was seen more than once but under ten times. Here the CDR3 DNA reads TGTGCCAGCAGCTGGGGACAGGGTAGTGACGGCTACACCTTC. Encoded protein: CASSWGQGSDGYTF. The rearrangement joins TRBV7-9 to TRBJ1-2, with 9 bases matching TRBD1. V trimming: 4 bases; J trimming: 8 bases; junction bases outside the gene matches: 8. CDR1 and CDR2 (germline): SEHNR, FQNEAQ (reference sequence). This CDR3 comprises 14 residues.

V usage is TRBV5-1 and J usage is TRBJ2-3, with 11 nucleotides matching TRBD1. The CDR3 length is 17 residues. Germline values: CDR1 SGHRS, CDR2 YFSETQ. V was pared by 4 bases and J by 5 bases, with 12 bases of the junction left unmatched. The CDR3 spells CASSHSLGQGAKDTQYF. CDR3 sequence (DNA): TGCGCCAGCAGCCACTCCTTAGGACAGGGGGCTAAAGATACGCAGTATTTT.

The chain recombines TRBV14 with TRBJ2-7; D call uncertain. The V gene's germline CDR1 is SGHDN and CDR2 FVKESK. Trimming took off 0 bases at V and 2 bases at J, with 11 bases between the two ends. The length of the CDR3 is 15 residues. CDR3 sequence: CASSQESGTPYEQYF. CDR3 nucleotide sequence: TGTGCCAGCAGCCAAGAGTCCGGAACTCCCTACGAGCAGTACTTC.

The V call is TRBV15, the J call TRBJ2-2; no firm D call. The length of the CDR3 is 18 residues. With 0 bases removed from V and 2 bases from J, the gap between germline ends came to 16 bases. From germline, CDR1 is LNHNV and CDR2 YYDKDF (reference sequence). CDR3 sequence (DNA): TGTGCCACCAGCAGAGATGGGAATAGGGTGGATAACACCGGGGAGCTGTTTTTT. Encoded protein: CATSRDGNRVDNTGELFF.

This chain's CDR3 is CASSQGAGVNQPQHF. CDR3 sequence (DNA): TGTGCCAGCAGCCAAGGGGCAGGGGTCAATCAGCCCCAGCATTTT. The gene calls are TRBV7-8 and TRBJ1-5; tentatively, D is TRBD1 (6 bases). V was shortened by 5 bases and J by 3 bases, with 14 bases between the two germline ends. The germline CDR1 and CDR2 sequences are SGHVS and FQNEAQ. The length of the CDR3 is 15 residues.

The chain uses TRBV27 and TRBJ2-7; maybe TRBD2 (5 bases). Germline assignment: CDR1 MNHEY and CDR2 SMNVEV (reference sequence). Deletions cut 0 bases from V and 2 bases from J, with 11 bases between. The CDR3 loop spans 15 amino acids. The CDR3 region has the DNA TGTGCCAGCAGTTTATCTACCGGTAGCGCCTACGAGCAGTACTTC. Translating it yields CASSLSTGSAYEQYF.

This chain joins TRBV4-3 and TRBJ2-2, with 9 nucleotides matching TRBD2. Trimming removed 1 base from V and 5 bases from J; junction bases left unmatched: 8. The CDR3 contains 17 residues. CDR1 is LGHNA, CDR2 YSLEER, per germline. The CDR3 protein is CASSQAPAGGGTGELFF. The CDR3 DNA is TGCGCCAGCAGCCAAGCCCCAGCGGGGGGAGGTACCGGGGAGCTGTTTTTT.

In its sample, this clone was seen a few times. The chain is built from TRBV5-6 and TRBJ2-7, with D uncertain. Germline V lookup: CDR1 SGHDT, CDR2 YYEEEE. Between the trimmed V and J ends, which lost 1 base and 0 bases, there was a span of 5 bases. The CDR3 covers 13 residues. The CDR3 loop is CASSLRSSYEQYF. The CDR3 nucleotides are TGTGCCAGCAGCTTGAGGAGCTCCTACGAGCAGTACTTC.

The chain employs TRBV27 and TRBJ2-7, with 9 bases identical to TRBD1. CDR1 is MNHEY and CDR2 is SMNVEV in the germline V gene (reference sequence). The V segment lost 4 bases and the J segment 4 bases; nucleotides outside the gene matches: 8. The CDR3 sequence is 15 residues long. The CDR3 loop reads CASSSLGTGRYEQYF. CDR3 nucleotides: TGTGCCAGCAGTTCTCTCGGGACAGGGAGATACGAGCAGTACTTC.

J is TRBJ1-1 and V is TRBV25-1; possibly TRBD1 for D (5 bases). Looked up from germline, CDR1 is MGHDK and CDR2 is SYGVNS. Between the trimmed V and J ends, which lost 3 bases and 1 base, there was a span of 21 bases. The CDR3 loop spans 18 amino acids. For the CDR3, the DNA is TGTGCCAGCAGTGATAACACACCGGGACTTTCGGAGAACACTGAAGCTTTCTTT. Protein sequence: CASSDNTPGLSENTEAFF.

With regard to this clone: The same CDR3 also results from other DNA sequences found in this sample. V is TRBV4-2 and J is TRBJ2-7, with 7 bases matching TRBD2. Germline assignment: CDR1 LGHNA and CDR2 YNFKEQ. The CDR3 has 12 residues. J was trimmed by 7 bases and V by 1 base; bases with no gene match: 1. The DNA for the CDR3 is TGTGCCAGCAGCCAAGCCGGGGGGGAGCAGTACTTC. This gives the protein CASSQAGGEQYF.